Below, 17 T cell receptor beta chains from the same sample are listed, as sequenced in a study of blood T cell repertoires in COVID-19. Measured with immunoSEQ multiplex PCR; TCRdb has only the in-frame clones, and not every one. The sample shows more than 70,000 clones, roughly 80% of them seen only once. Sequenced: peripheral blood. The origin of the receptors is a human donor in a cohort sampled during active COVID-19.

This clone was counted only a few times. This chain joins TRBV14 and TRBJ2-7, with 9 bases lining up with TRBD1. In germline, CDR1 is SGHDN, CDR2 FVKESK. The trim removed 3 bases at V and 2 bases at J, leaving 8 bases unmatched. The CDR3 runs to 16 residues. CDR3 protein: CASSHPPDRGAYEQYF. The CDR3 region has the DNA TGTGCCAGCAGCCATCCCCCGGACAGGGGAGCCTACGAGCAGTACTTC.

This chain joins TRBV7-3 and TRBJ2-5; TRBD1 is a possible D gene (7 bases). The germline V gene has CDR1 SGHTA and CDR2 FQGTGA. This CDR3 is 13 amino acids long. Trimming stripped 2 bases from V and 5 bases from J, with 9 bases between. This CDR3 reads CASSLSGGETQYF. The CDR3 DNA follows: TGTGCCAGCAGCTTATCAGGGGGGGAGACCCAGTACTTC.

The chain is built from TRBV5-4 and TRBJ1-2, with D perhaps matching TRBD1 (5 bases). V lost 0 bases to trimming and J lost 7 bases, with 10 bases between them. From germline, CDR1 is SGHNT and CDR2 YYREEE (reference sequence). The CDR3 runs 13 residues. Written as DNA, the CDR3 is TGTGCCAGCAGCTTGGACACCGGGGGTGGCTACACCTTC. Translation gives CASSLDTGGGYTF.

This chain uses TRBV3-1 (or the pseudogene TRBV3-2) with TRBJ2-1, with 9 nucleotides matching TRBD2. Germline CDR1 and CDR2: LGHDT and YNNKEL (reference sequence). With 0 bases clipped from V and 6 bases from J, the junction kept 9 bases outside the gene matches. There are 17 residues in the CDR3. The CDR3 DNA reads as TGTGCCAGCAGCCAAGAGCGGAGCGGGGGGCCGGGCAATGAGCAGTTCTTC. Encoded protein: CASSQERSGGPGNEQFF.

This sequence joins TRBV2 and TRBJ1-1; D unclear. Germline loops: CDR1 SNHLY, CDR2 FYNNEI. Trimming left V 2 bases short and J 5 bases short, with 12 bases between. The CDR3 sequence is 14 residues long. This CDR3 is CASSEFGAGTEAFF. Here the CDR3 DNA reads TGTGCCAGCAGTGAATTCGGAGCCGGTACTGAAGCTTTCTTT. Full variable domain (missing parts from reference TRBV2 and TRBJ1-1): EPEVTQTPSHQVTQMGQEVILRCVPISNHLYFYWYRQILGQKVEFLVSFYNNEISEKSEIFDDQFSVERPDGSNFTLKIRSTKLEDSAMYFCASSEFGAGTEAFFGQGTRLTVV.

V and J are TRBV6-2 or TRBV6-3 and TRBJ1-5; TRBD1 agrees at 8 bases. This CDR3 comprises 14 residues. V shed 5 bases and J 4 bases; nucleotides not matched to a gene: 4. The germline CDR1 and CDR2 sequences are MNHEY and SVGEGT. CDR3 nucleotide sequence: TGTGCCAGCAGTCAGGGGGCAAGAAATCAGCCCCAGCATTTT. It codes for CASSQGARNQPQHF.

The chain couples TRBV9 to TRBJ1-3, with 11 nucleotides matching TRBD1. Germline lookup yields CDR1 SGDLS and CDR2 YYNGEE. J lost 2 bases, V lost 3 bases, and 1 base had no gene match. CDR3 size: 15 residues. The CDR3 here is CASSGGQGAGNTIYF. Here the CDR3 DNA reads TGTGCCAGCAGCGGGGGACAGGGGGCTGGAAACACCATATATTTT.

This clone was seen a handful of times. The rearrangement links TRBV7-9 to TRBJ1-1; weak D call: TRBD1 (5 bases). Deletions cut 3 bases from V and 6 bases from J, with 8 bases between. The V gene's germline CDR1 is SEHNR and CDR2 FQNEAQ (reference sequence). The length of the CDR3 is 12 residues. The CDR3 DNA follows: TGTGCCAGCAGCTTGGACACACCTGAAGCTTTCTTT. Translating gives CASSLDTPEAFF.

The chain is built from TRBV2 and TRBJ1-2; D perhaps matches TRBD1 (5 bases). This CDR3 has 11 residues. With 3 bases removed from V and 7 bases from J, the gap between germline ends came to 6 bases. Germline V lookup: CDR1 SNHLY, CDR2 FYNNEI. The CDR3: CASSEGLGYTF. In nucleotides, the CDR3 is TGTGCCAGCAGTGAGGGGCTTGGCTACACCTTC.

The chain joins TRBV29-1 to TRBJ2-1; no firm D call. The CDR3 has 15 residues. The V gene lost 6 bases and the J gene lost 0 bases, with 15 bases spanning the gap. Per the germline V gene, CDR1 is SQVTM and CDR2 is ANQGSEA. The CDR3 coding sequence is TGCAGCGTCCCCGCGAATACGGGCTCCTACAATGAGCAGTTCTTC. Protein product: CSVPANTGSYNEQFF.

This sequence joins TRBV5-5 and TRBJ2-3, with 7 nucleotides matching TRBD1. Trimming took 4 bases from V and 6 from J; bases not matched to a gene: 5. Per the germline V gene, CDR1 is SGHKS and CDR2 is YYEKEE (reference sequence). The CDR3 spans 13 residues. In nucleotides, the CDR3 is TGTGCCAGCAGCAGGGACAGCCCCGATACGCAGTATTTT. This codes for CASSRDSPDTQYF.

This clone is a singleton in its sample. The chain links TRBV5-4 to TRBJ1-3; TRBD1 aligns across 9 bases. The CDR3 has 17 amino acids. Germline V lookup: CDR1 SGHNT, CDR2 YYREEE (reference sequence). Germline trimming cut 3 bases from V and 0 bases from J; bases unmatched to any gene: 7. CDR3 sequence: CASSWGQGPLSGNTIYF. The CDR3 DNA follows: TGTGCCAGCAGCTGGGGACAGGGCCCACTCTCTGGAAACACCATATATTTT.

The chain couples TRBV6-5 to TRBJ2-7, with 8 bases lining up with TRBD2. The germline V gene has CDR1 MNHEY and CDR2 SVGAGI. Unmatched junction bases numbered 7, after V lost 2 bases and J lost 4 bases. The CDR3 extends over 15 amino acids. The CDR3 DNA is TGTGCCAGCAGTTACGGTCGGGGGGGCGTATACGAGCAGTACTTC. Its translation is CASSYGRGGVYEQYF.

CDR3 sequence reads: CASSAGLAGYGELFF. The CDR3 nucleotides are TGTGCCAGCAGCGCCGGACTAGCGGGGTACGGGGAGCTGTTTTTT. The chain couples TRBV7-2 to TRBJ2-2; 12 positions match TRBD2. The CDR3 extends over 15 amino acids. Losses at the gene ends were 5 bases for V and 7 bases for J; bases not matched to a gene: 5. In germline, CDR1 is SGHTA, CDR2 FQGNSA.

The chain couples TRBV10-2 to TRBJ1-2; 8 bases are shared with TRBD1. The CDR3 is 14 residues long. Trimming removed 7 bases from V and 1 base from J; junction bases left unmatched: 5. The V gene's germline CDR1 is WSHSY and CDR2 SAAADI. The CDR3 bases are TGCGCCAGCACCAGGACAGGGAGTAACTATGGCTACACCTTC. Amino acid sequence: CASTRTGSNYGYTF.

This clone has a handful of counts. The gene calls are TRBV2 and TRBJ1-5; 10 positions match TRBD1. V shed 6 bases, J shed 1 base, and the junction held 3 bases outside the gene matches. Germline V gene sequence: CDR1 SNHLY, CDR2 FYNNEI. This CDR3 contains 15 residues. For the CDR3, the DNA is TGTGCCAGCAGCGGGGACAGGGGAAGCAATCAGCCCCAGCATTTT. Protein product: CASSGDRGSNQPQHF.

The chain couples TRBV7-2 to TRBJ2-7, with 8 bases identical to TRBD2. Germline trimming cut 3 bases from V and 4 bases from J; bases unmatched to any gene: 11. The CDR3 runs 16 residues. Germline V CDR1 and CDR2: SGHTA, FQGNSA. CDR3 DNA sequence: TGTGCCAGCAGCTTCTCGGGGATTAGCGGGGATTACGAGCAGTACTTC. Translated, it gives CASSFSGISGDYEQYF.